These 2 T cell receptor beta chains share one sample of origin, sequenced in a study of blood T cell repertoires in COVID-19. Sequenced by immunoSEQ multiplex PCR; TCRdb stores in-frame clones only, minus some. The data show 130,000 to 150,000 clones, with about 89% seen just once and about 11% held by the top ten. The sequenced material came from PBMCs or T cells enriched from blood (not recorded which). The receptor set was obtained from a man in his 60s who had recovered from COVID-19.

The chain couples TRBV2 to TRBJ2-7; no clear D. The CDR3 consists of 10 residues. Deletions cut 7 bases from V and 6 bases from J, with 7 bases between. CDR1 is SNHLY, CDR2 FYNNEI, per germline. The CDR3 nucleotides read TGTGCCAGCAATAACGGCGAGCAGTACTTC. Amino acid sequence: CASNNGEQYF.

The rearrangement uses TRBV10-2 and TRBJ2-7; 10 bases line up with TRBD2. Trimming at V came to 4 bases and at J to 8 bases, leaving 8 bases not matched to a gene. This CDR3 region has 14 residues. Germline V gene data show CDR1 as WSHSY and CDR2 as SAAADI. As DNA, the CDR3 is TGCGCCAGCAGTGGGGCTAGCGGGAGAGTGAAGCAGTACTTC. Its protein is CASSGASGRVKQYF.